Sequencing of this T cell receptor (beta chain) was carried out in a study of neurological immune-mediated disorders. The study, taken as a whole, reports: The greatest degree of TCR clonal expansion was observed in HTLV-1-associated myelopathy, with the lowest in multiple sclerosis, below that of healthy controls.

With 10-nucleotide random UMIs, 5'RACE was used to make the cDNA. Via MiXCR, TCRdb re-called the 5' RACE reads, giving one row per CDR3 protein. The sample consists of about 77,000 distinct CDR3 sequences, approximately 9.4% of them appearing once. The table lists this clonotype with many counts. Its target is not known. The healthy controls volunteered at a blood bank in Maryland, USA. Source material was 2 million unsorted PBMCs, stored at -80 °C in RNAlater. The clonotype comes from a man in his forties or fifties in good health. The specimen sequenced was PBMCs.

CDR3 residues: CANPGTPRVEKLFF. The CDR3 DNA follows: TGCGCCAACCCCGGGACACCGAGGGTTGAAAAACTGTTTTTT. V gene TRBV5-1 combines with J gene TRBJ1-4; possible D gene TRBD1, 6 bases. The germline gives CDR1 SGHRS, CDR2 YFSETQ. V lost 9 bases and J lost 7, with 19 bases in between. The CDR3 is 14 residues long.